The next 27 T cell receptor beta chains were all read from a single sample in a study of CD8 T cells in ankylosing spondylitis. TCRdb called the 5' RACE reads again in MiXCR, with one record for every CDR3 protein. Of 250,000 or so distinct CDR3 sequences in the sample, 20% to 30% were seen once. Sequencing was performed on blood, either unsorted or a sorted T cell fraction (not recorded which). These receptor sequences come from a male donor with ankylosing spondylitis or in good health (not recorded which).

This clonotype has at least ten counts. The V and J genes are TRBV5-6 and TRBJ2-1; D remains unclear. V dropped 4 bases and J dropped 4 bases, with 12 bases sitting between them. Germline V gene sequence: CDR1 SGHDT, CDR2 YYEEEE. The CDR3 spans 14 residues. As DNA, the CDR3 is TGTGCCAGCAGCCACCGGAACAGATACAATGAGCAGTTCTTC. It codes for CASSHRNRYNEQFF.

This clonotype was recorded at least ten times. This sequence joins TRBV12-3 or TRBV12-4 and TRBJ1-1; D unresolved. The CDR3 loop spans 12 amino acids. Trimming stripped 5 bases from V and 6 bases from J, with 10 bases between. The CDR3 sequence: CASSPGPPEAFF. CDR3 nucleotides: TGTGCCAGCAGTCCGGGCCCCCCTGAAGCTTTCTTT.

This clonotype has a count of ten or more. The chain combines TRBV5-1 with TRBJ1-1; a possible D gene is TRBD1 (5 bases). The V and J ends lost 2 bases and 4 bases respectively, with 12 bases between them. The CDR3 has 14 amino acids. Germline V gene sequence: CDR1 SGHRS, CDR2 YFSETQ. Here the CDR3 DNA reads TGCGCCAGCAGCTTATTGTCGGGGGGCACTGAAGCTTTCTTT. The encoded protein is CASSLLSGGTEAFF.

This clonotype was found many times. The J gene is TRBJ2-3, the V gene TRBV5-1; D is unresolved. There are 14 residues in the CDR3. The V end lost 3 bases, the J end lost 2 bases, and 10 bases lay between the germline ends. The germline V gene has CDR1 SGHRS and CDR2 YFSETQ. This CDR3 reads CASSSEPITDTQYF. The CDR3 DNA reads TGCGCCAGCAGCTCAGAACCAATCACAGATACGCAGTATTTT.

The V call is TRBV20-1, the J call TRBJ2-3; TRBD2 is a possible D gene (5 bases). The CDR3 is made up of 13 amino acids. Germline V lookup: CDR1 DFQATT, CDR2 SNEGSKA (reference sequence). V was trimmed by 4 bases and J by 0 bases, leaving 8 bases between them. The CDR3 spells CSAKRSSTDTQYF. CDR3 DNA sequence: TGCAGTGCTAAGCGGAGTAGCACAGATACGCAGTATTTT.

The CDR3 region is CASSPGGPNTGELFF. CDR3 in DNA: TGTGCCAGCTCACCGGGCGGTCCGAACACCGGGGAGCTGTTTTTT. The rearrangement uses TRBV18 and TRBJ2-2; no reliable D call. CDR3 size: 15 residues. Looked up from germline, CDR1 is KGHSH and CDR2 is LQKENI. V dropped 3 bases and J dropped 0 bases, with 8 bases sitting between them.

On this clonotype itself: An end of the junction differs from the germline gene, which may be a read error. The chain links TRBV29-1 to TRBJ2-1; the match to TRBD2 covers 7 bases. This CDR3 contains 12 residues. In germline, CDR1 is SQVTM, CDR2 ANQGSEA. The CDR3 loop reads CSVKESGEGPLF. The DNA of the CDR3 is TGCAGCGTTAAGGAAAGTGGGGAGGGTCCCTTATTC.

V and J are TRBV4-2 and TRBJ2-7; D may be TRBD2 (5 bases). CDR3 length: 15 amino acids. The germline V and J ends were trimmed by 4 bases and 4 bases, with 17 bases remaining between them. Germline lookup yields CDR1 LGHNA and CDR2 YNFKEQ. This CDR3 reads CASSPDEGSLYEQYF. Here the CDR3 DNA reads TGTGCCAGCAGCCCAGACGAGGGATCGCTTTACGAGCAGTACTTC.

This chain connects TRBV20-1 to TRBJ2-3; TRBD2 matches 7 bases. Germline CDR1 and CDR2: DFQATT and SNEGSKA (reference sequence). The CDR3 runs 13 residues. V lost 5 bases to trimming and J lost 4 bases; unmatched junction nucleotides: 6. The CDR3: CSAGGVMADTQYF. The CDR3 nucleotides are TGCAGTGCTGGGGGGGTAATGGCAGATACGCAGTATTTT.

The sample holds many counts of this clonotype. This sequence joins TRBV12-3 or TRBV12-4 and TRBJ2-2; weak D call: TRBD1 (6 bases). The length of the CDR3 is 16 residues. Between the trimmed V and J ends, which lost 1 base and 1 base, there was a span of 10 bases. The CDR3 coding sequence is TGTGCCAGCAGTTTAGACGGGACAAAGAACACCGGGGAGCTGTTTTTT. Translated: CASSLDGTKNTGELFF.

CDR3 sequence reads: CASSPLAGGEYEQYF. CDR3 sequence (DNA): TGTGCCAGCTCACCACTGGCAGGGGGCGAGTACGAGCAGTACTTC. The rearrangement joins TRBV18 to TRBJ2-7; TRBD1 matches at 8 bases. The CDR3 has 15 residues. The germline V gene encodes CDR1 KGHSH and CDR2 LQKENI. Germline trimming cut 1 base from V and 4 bases from J; bases unmatched to any gene: 6.

This clonotype was observed once. The rearrangement links TRBV18 to TRBJ2-3; tentative D call: TRBD1 (5 bases). V was trimmed by 2 bases and J by 3 bases, leaving 9 bases between them. The CDR3 consists of 14 residues. Germline V gene lookup returns CDR1 KGHSH and CDR2 LQKENI. The CDR3 spells CASSPRGITDTQYF. The CDR3 region has the DNA TGTGCCAGCTCACCAAGGGGAATAACAGATACGCAGTATTTT.

The chain uses TRBV5-7 and TRBJ1-5; D not certain. TRBV5-7 is known as an ORF, though its function is uncertain. Trimming removed 4 bases at V and 4 bases at J, with 6 bases between. This CDR3 has 12 amino acids. CDR3 in DNA: TGTGCCAGCAGCAATGGAAATCAGCCCCAGCATTTT. This codes for CASSNGNQPQHF.

This chain joins TRBV7-6 and TRBJ2-1; D is undetermined. The CDR3 is 12 amino acids. Germline V gene data show CDR1 as SGHVS and CDR2 as FNYEAQ. Between the trimmed V and J ends, which lost 1 base and 10 bases, there was a span of 8 bases. Here the CDR3 DNA reads TGTGCCAGCAGCTTAGGTGCGACAGAGCAGTTCTTC. It encodes CASSLGATEQFF.

Concerning this clonotype: The junction and the germline gene differ at one end; a read error may be behind it. The V gene is TRBV20-1, the J gene TRBJ2-1; 8 bases are shared with TRBD1. This CDR3 has 15 amino acids. Germline CDR1 is DFQATT and CDR2 is SNEGSKA (reference sequence). CDR3 DNA sequence: TGCTGTGCTAGTGATGCGGGACAGGCATACAATGAGCAGTTCTTC. It translates to CCASDAGQAYNEQFF.

The chain couples TRBV20-1 to TRBJ2-1; D possibly matches TRBD1 or TRBD2 (6 bases each). V lost 1 base and J lost 6, with 19 bases in between. Germline V lookup: CDR1 DFQATT, CDR2 SNEGSKA (reference sequence). This CDR3 region has 16 residues. In nucleotides, the CDR3 is TGCAGTGCTAGAGCCGGGACGGGGGCCCTTTGCAATGAGCAGTTCTTC. Translated: CSARAGTGALCNEQFF.

In DNA form, the CDR3 reads TGCAGTGCTAGAGCCCTAGCGGGGGGATCTGGGTCAGATACGCAGTATTTT. Protein product: CSARALAGGSGSDTQYF. The chain has TRBV20-1 and TRBJ2-3, with 11 bases matching TRBD2. The V gene end was trimmed by 1 base and the J gene end by 4 bases; junction bases not matched to a gene: 10. The CDR3 has 17 residues. CDR1 is DFQATT, CDR2 SNEGSKA, per germline (reference sequence).

This clonotype was seen many times. This chain connects TRBV12-3 or TRBV12-4 to TRBJ1-6; tentative D call: TRBD1 (5 bases). V gave up 7 bases and J gave up 8 bases, with 15 bases separating them. This CDR3 has 14 residues. DNA of the CDR3: TGTGCCAGCACCTCCGTGCAGGGACATTCACCCCTCCACTTT. It is translated as CASTSVQGHSPLHF.

This clonotype showed up many times. The chain links TRBV12-3 or TRBV12-4 to TRBJ2-1, with D hard to call. Trimming removed 5 bases from V and 4 bases from J, with 9 bases in between. This CDR3 is built from 13 residues. CDR3 loop: CASSPPSYNEQFF. CDR3 in DNA: TGTGCCAGCAGTCCTCCCAGTTACAATGAGCAGTTCTTC.

The genes are TRBV20-1 and TRBJ2-3, with D uncertain. This CDR3 is built from 12 residues. The germline V gene has CDR1 DFQATT and CDR2 SNEGSKA (reference sequence). V gave up 6 bases and J gave up 5 bases, with 12 bases separating them. The CDR3 DNA reads as TGCAGTGCCGCCGCCCGGTTAGATACGCAGTATTTT. The encoded protein is CSAAARLDTQYF.

The chain combines TRBV28 with TRBJ2-1; 13 bases line up with TRBD2. There are 18 residues in the CDR3. The J segment lost 1 base and the V segment lost 4 bases, leaving 7 bases of the junction unmatched. Germline CDR1 and CDR2: MDHEN and SYDVKM. The chain's CDR3 is CASSSTSGGAVSYNEQFF. The CDR3 nucleotides are TGTGCCAGCAGTTCTACTAGCGGGGGGGCAGTGTCCTACAATGAGCAGTTCTTC.

This clonotype was found many times. This chain connects TRBV4-1 to TRBJ2-3; D possibly uses TRBD1 or TRBD2 (5 bases each). The CDR3 runs 17 residues. Trimming left V 3 bases short and J 3 bases short, with 19 bases between. CDR1 MGHRA and CDR2 YSYEKL come from the germline V gene. CDR3 residues: CASSHPPVEGRTDTQYF. The CDR3 region has the DNA TGCGCCAGCAGCCACCCCCCCGTAGAGGGGAGAACAGATACGCAGTATTTT.

The chain carries TRBV12-2 and TRBJ2-2. TRBV12-2 is flagged as a pseudogene. This CDR3 is built from 12 residues. CDR3 in amino acids: CASRPNTGELFF. For the CDR3, the DNA is TGTGCAAGTCGCCCCAACACCGGGGAGCTGTTTTTT.

Here the CDR3 reads CASTAITDTQYF. The CDR3 region has the DNA TGTGCCAGCACCGCTATCACAGATACGCAGTATTTT. The chain is built from TRBV28 and TRBJ2-3; the D is unclear. Deletions cut 7 bases from V and 2 bases from J, with 7 bases between. The CDR3 has 12 residues. CDR1 and CDR2 from the germline V gene are MDHEN and SYDVKM.

This chain uses TRBV5-5 with TRBJ2-6; TRBD1 matches at 8 bases. Germline trimming cut 4 bases from V and 4 bases from J; bases unmatched to any gene: 4. The CDR3 extends over 15 amino acids. Germline values: CDR1 SGHKS, CDR2 YYEKEE (reference sequence). As DNA, the CDR3 is TGTGCCAGCAGCGCGACAGGGGCCGGGGCCAACGTCCTGACTTTC. Protein product: CASSATGAGANVLTF.

The chain joins TRBV18 to TRBJ2-3; 11 bases map to TRBD2. Trimming removed 3 bases from V and 4 bases from J; junction bases left unmatched: 12. The CDR3 extends over 18 amino acids. The germline V gene encodes CDR1 KGHSH and CDR2 LQKENI. DNA of the CDR3: TGTGCCAGCTCACCGCCCCTAGCGGGGGGCTCAGTCCCAGATACGCAGTATTTT. It is translated as CASSPPLAGGSVPDTQYF.

This rearrangement joins TRBV20-1 to TRBJ2-7, with 8 nucleotides matching TRBD1. Germline V gives CDR1 DFQATT, CDR2 SNEGSKA (reference sequence). The trim removed 0 bases at V and 7 bases at J, leaving 11 bases unmatched. CDR3 length: 15 residues. The DNA for the CDR3 is TGCAGTGCTAGAGATATCGGGCGACAGGGGCGGGAGCAGTACTTC. This sequence encodes CSARDIGRQGREQYF.